Listed here are 19 T cell receptor beta chains from one sample, sequenced in a study of blood T cell repertoires in COVID-19. Generated by immunoSEQ multiplex PCR, the TCRdb table keeps only in-frame clones and is missing some. The data contain over 200,000 clones, approximately 90% of them seen just once; the ten biggest clones take up 0.99%. Sequencing was performed on peripheral blood. The receptor source for this set is a woman in her 40s who had recovered from COVID-19.

In this sample, this clone turned up a few times. The DNA of the CDR3 is TGCGCCAGCAGCTTGGGCCCAGGGGGCACCGGGGAGCTGTTTTTT. Its translation is CASSLGPGGTGELFF. The rearrangement joins TRBV5-1 to TRBJ2-2, with TRBD1 matching over 7 bases. The CDR3 runs to 15 residues. The germline gives CDR1 SGHRS, CDR2 YFSETQ. The V and J ends lost 0 bases and 4 bases, in that order; junction bases with no gene match: 3.

The chain uses TRBV27 and TRBJ1-2; D is undetermined. V lost 6 bases to trimming and J lost 3 bases, with 5 bases between them. The germline gives CDR1 MNHEY, CDR2 SMNVEV (reference sequence). There are 11 residues in the CDR3. CDR3 sequence: CASSRHYGYTF. The DNA for the CDR3 is TGTGCCAGCAGCCGTCACTATGGCTACACCTTC.

Only one count was recorded for this clone. This chain uses TRBV4-3 with TRBJ2-1; D unresolved. Germline CDR1 reads LGHNA; CDR2 reads YSLEER. Trimming pared 3 bases from V and 3 bases from J, leaving 3 bases between. This CDR3 spans 12 amino acids. The CDR3 DNA reads as TGCGCCAGCAGCCACCGCTACAATGAGCAGTTCTTC. Translating it yields CASSHRYNEQFF.

The count of this clone is one. The chain recombines TRBV18 with TRBJ1-1, with D possibly TRBD1 on 6 matching bases. Trimming cost V 3 bases and J 1 base, with 12 bases left between them. The CDR3 covers 15 residues. Per germline, CDR1 KGHSH and CDR2 LQKENI. CDR3 DNA sequence: TGTGCCAGCTCACCCTCCAGGGACACGAACACTGAAGCTTTCTTT. Protein product: CASSPSRDTNTEAFF.

This clone was found once. The CDR3 DNA sequence: TGTGCCAGCAGCGTAGGGGCAGCCAACACCGGGGAGCTGTTTTTT. This gives the protein CASSVGAANTGELFF. J is TRBJ2-2 and V is TRBV9; no definite D call. Trimming cost V 0 bases and J 2 bases, with 8 bases left between them. CDR1 SGDLS and CDR2 YYNGEE come from the germline V gene. CDR3 length equals 15 residues.

The gene calls are TRBV5-1 and TRBJ1-4, with a possible D match to TRBD1 (5 bases). This CDR3 contains 15 residues. The V end was cut by 4 bases, the J end by 0 bases, with 10 bases between. Germline CDR1 SGHRS, CDR2 YFSETQ. The CDR3 DNA is TGCGCCAGCAGCCGCGGGGCCCCAACTAATGAAAAACTGTTTTTT. Amino acid sequence: CASSRGAPTNEKLFF. Drawing the rest from reference TRBV5-1 and TRBJ1-4, the complete variable domain is KAGVTQTPRYLIKTRGQQVTLSCSPISGHRSVSWYQQTPGQGLQFLFEYFSETQRNKGNFPGRFSGRQFSNSRSEMNVSTLELGDSALYLCASSRGAPTNEKLFFGSGTQLSVL.

This clone was picked up a small number of times. The chain is built from TRBV28 and TRBJ1-5; tentatively, D is TRBD1 (6 bases). V shed 7 bases and J shed 9 bases, with 19 bases lying between them. CDR3 length equals 14 residues. Germline V CDR1 and CDR2: MDHEN, SYDVKM. The CDR3 coding sequence is TGTGCCAGCAACGCCGGGACAACCATCAGGCCCCAGCATTTT. Its translation: CASNAGTTIRPQHF.

The V gene is TRBV11-2, the J gene TRBJ1-3; the D gene is possibly TRBD1 (6 bases). There are 17 residues in the CDR3. Trimming removed 1 base from V and 0 bases from J, with 13 bases in between. Germline V lookup: CDR1 SGHAT, CDR2 FQNNGV. The DNA of the CDR3 is TGTGCCAGCAGCTTAGGCCCCCAGGGGAACTCTGGAAACACCATATATTTT. Protein product: CASSLGPQGNSGNTIYF.

The chain joins TRBV24-1 to TRBJ1-1, with TRBD1 identical over 10 bases. In germline, CDR1 is KGHDR, CDR2 SFDVKD. The V and J ends lost 7 bases and 4 bases, in that order; junction bases with no gene match: 2. The CDR3 covers 13 residues. Written as DNA, the CDR3 is TGTGCCACCAGCCGGACAGGGGGCACTGAAGCTTTCTTT. Amino acids: CATSRTGGTEAFF.

About this clone itself: Sequence at one end of the junction differs from germline and may be a read error. The chain joins TRBV14 to TRBJ2-2; 8 bases align to TRBD1. Germline lookup yields CDR1 SGHDN and CDR2 FVKESK. CDR3 length: 13 amino acids. The CDR3 bases are TGTGCCAGCAGCCAAGGCCCACAGGGGGGGCTGTTTTTT. As protein: CASSQGPQGGLFF.

V gene TRBV2 combines with J gene TRBJ1-5, with D perhaps TRBD1 (6 bases). Deletions cut 6 bases from V and 0 bases from J, with 12 bases between. Looked up from germline, CDR1 is SNHLY and CDR2 is FYNNEI. The CDR3 totals 15 residues. The CDR3 DNA reads TGTGCCAGCAGGCCCAGGGGCTATAGCAATCAGCCCCAGCATTTT. Protein product: CASRPRGYSNQPQHF.

The chain joins TRBV18 to TRBJ1-5; maybe TRBD1 (6 bases). Germline loops: CDR1 KGHSH, CDR2 LQKENI. CDR3 length: 18 residues. V was clipped by 3 bases and J by 0 bases, with 18 bases between them. The CDR3 nucleotides read TGTGCCAGCTCACCCCTCGGCCGGGGGGCGCATAGCAATCAGCCCCAGCATTTT. Encoded protein: CASSPLGRGAHSNQPQHF.

J is TRBJ2-1 and V is TRBV12-5; 10 bases match TRBD2. V shed 7 bases, J shed 4 bases, and the junction held 7 bases outside the gene matches. CDR1 and CDR2 from the germline V gene are LGHNT and FRNRAP. This CDR3 is built from 15 residues. For the CDR3, the DNA is TGTGCTAGTGTCAAGCGGGAGGGCCGTTACAATGAGCAGTTCTTC. This sequence encodes CASVKREGRYNEQFF.

The chain recombines TRBV30 with TRBJ1-5, with TRBD1 as a possible D gene (6 bases). CDR3 length equals 15 residues. CDR1 and CDR2 (germline): GTSNPN, SVGIG (reference sequence). V shed 0 bases and J shed 7 bases, with 16 bases lying between them. CDR3 amino acids: CAWSVRGARGQPQHF. The CDR3 bases are TGTGCCTGGAGTGTACGGGGGGCTCGGGGACAGCCCCAGCATTTT.

This clone showed up just once. This sequence joins TRBV7-2 and TRBJ1-2; D is possibly TRBD1 (5 bases). This CDR3 spans 15 amino acids. Trimming shortened V by 5 bases and J by 2 bases, and 15 bases separated the two germline ends. CDR1 and CDR2 from the germline V gene are SGHTA and FQGNSA. The CDR3 reads CASSRQGGGNYGYTF. As DNA, the CDR3 is TGTGCCAGCAGCCGCCAGGGAGGAGGCAACTATGGCTACACCTTC.

The chain combines TRBV10-3 with TRBJ2-3; 11 bases align to TRBD2. The length of the CDR3 is 14 residues. In germline, CDR1 is ENHRY, CDR2 SYGVKD. V lost 9 bases to trimming and J lost 1 base; unmatched junction nucleotides: 3. The chain's CDR3 is CAISGLAGTDTQYF. The DNA of the CDR3 is TGTGCCATTTCGGGACTAGCGGGCACAGATACGCAGTATTTT.

The V and J genes are TRBV5-1 and TRBJ2-7; TRBD2 aligns across 16 bases. CDR3 length: 16 amino acids. V shed 0 bases, J shed 8 bases, and the junction held 5 bases outside the gene matches. Per the germline V gene, CDR1 is SGHRS and CDR2 is YFSETQ. In nucleotides, the CDR3 is TGCGCCAGCAGCTTGGGAGTGGGACTAGCGGGAGGGCAGCAGTACTTC. Translation gives CASSLGVGLAGGQQYF.

The chain has TRBV5-4 and TRBJ2-5; TRBD1 matches at 8 bases. V trimming: 4 bases; J trimming: 5 bases; junction bases outside the gene matches: 7. This CDR3 spans 14 amino acids. The germline V gene has CDR1 SGHNT and CDR2 YYREEE (reference sequence). The CDR3 spells CASSGTGGLETQYF. The CDR3 nucleotides are TGTGCCAGCAGCGGAACAGGGGGGTTGGAGACCCAGTACTTC. The full variable domain, rest sourced from reference TRBV5-4 and TRBJ2-5, is ETGVTQSPTHLIKTRGQQVTLRCSSQSGHNTVSWYQQALGQGPQFIFQYYREEENGRGNFPPRFSGLQFPNYSSELNVNALELDDSALYLCASSGTGGLETQYFGPGTRLLVL.

The gene calls are TRBV7-8 and TRBJ2-3; perhaps TRBD2 as D (5 bases). This CDR3 comprises 16 residues. Germline V gene sequence: CDR1 SGHVS, CDR2 FQNEAQ. V shed 2 bases and J shed 1 base, with 13 bases lying between them. CDR3 DNA: TGTGCCAGCAGCTTATCCGTGCGGGCCCGCACAGATACGCAGTATTTT. Encoded protein: CASSLSVRARTDTQYF.